These 10 T cell receptor beta chains were sequenced from one sample in a study of human T cells and chemical hapten exposure. TCRdb re-derived calls from the RACE reads in MiXCR, one entry per CDR3 protein. Of under 100,000 distinct CDR3 sequences listed, about 10% are singletons. Time point defined: patch test 2, 6 weeks after DPC sensitization. Treatment specified: therapeutic diphenylcyclopropenone sensitization with weekly scalp DPC. The sample was whole blood, taken in connection with sensitization to the hapten diphenylcyclopropenone (DPC). Every receptor here comes from a woman aged 50 to 60 with alopecia areata. Some clones in this sample may be carry-over from other donors' samples.

This clonotype showed up many times. The chain carries TRBV3-1 and TRBJ2-5; TRBD1 matches 9 bases. Germline values: CDR1 LGHDT, CDR2 YNNKEL (reference sequence). V shed 2 bases, J shed 4 bases, and the junction held 8 bases outside the gene matches. The CDR3 consists of 16 residues. DNA for the CDR3: TGTGCCAGCAGCCAAACCGGACAGGGGTTCCGAGAGACCCAGTACTTC. Residues: CASSQTGQGFRETQYF.

This clonotype was detected many times. The chain recombines TRBV28 with TRBJ1-5; D is perhaps TRBD1 (6 bases). The germline V and J ends were trimmed by 5 bases and 4 bases, with 15 bases remaining between them. The V gene's germline CDR1 is MDHEN and CDR2 SYDVKM. This CDR3 spans 15 amino acids. CDR3 bases: TGTGCCAGCAGTGATCGGAACACAGGGAATCAGCCCCAGCATTTT. It is translated as CASSDRNTGNQPQHF.

J is TRBJ2-3 and V is TRBV5-1, with 9 bases identical to TRBD1. J lost 9 bases, V lost 7 bases, and 6 bases had no gene match. Germline V CDR1 and CDR2: SGHRS, YFSETQ. The CDR3 sequence is 12 residues long. CDR3 sequence: CASGTGSRTQYF. The CDR3 DNA is TGCGCCAGCGGGACAGGGTCCCGCACGCAGTATTTT.

This clonotype was picked up many times. The J gene is TRBJ2-3, the V gene TRBV20-1, with 8 positions matching TRBD2. The germline gives CDR1 DFQATT, CDR2 SNEGSKA (reference sequence). V shed 5 bases, J shed 0 bases, and the junction held 7 bases outside the gene matches. This CDR3 contains 15 residues. CDR3 DNA sequence: TGCAGTGCTGCCCTCACTAGCGGTAGCACAGATACGCAGTATTTT. Translating gives CSAALTSGSTDTQYF.

This clonotype occurred many times. The rearrangement links TRBV12-3 or TRBV12-4 to TRBJ2-7; the match to TRBD2 covers 8 bases. V lost 6 bases and J lost 1; bases outside the gene matches: 8. The CDR3 loop spans 15 amino acids. In DNA form, the CDR3 reads TGTGCCAGCAGGCAAAGCGGGAGTGGGTCCTACGAGCAGTACTTC. As protein: CASRQSGSGSYEQYF.

Ten or more counts support this clonotype. The chain recombines TRBV7-9 with TRBJ2-7; the match to TRBD2 covers 10 bases. The CDR3 is 15 amino acids. Germline V gene sequence: CDR1 SEHNR, CDR2 FQNEAQ (reference sequence). V was clipped by 0 bases and J by 6 bases; unmatched bases: 5. The CDR3 region has the DNA TGTGCCAGCAGCTTAGCACTAGCGGGGAGTCGCGAGCAGTACTTC. Its translation is CASSLALAGSREQYF.

V usage is TRBV10-3 and J usage is TRBJ2-3, with TRBD1 identical over 7 bases. The CDR3 has 12 amino acids. Trimming cost V 8 bases and J 11 bases; bases outside gene matches: 10. Germline V lookup: CDR1 ENHRY, CDR2 SYGVKD. The CDR3 loop reads CAISSTGSVQYF. The CDR3 nucleotides read TGTGCCATCTCCTCGACAGGGAGCGTGCAGTATTTT.

The chain combines TRBV3-2 with TRBJ1-2; TRBD1, the table's D call, was not compared with the DNA. TRBV3-2 is a documented pseudogene. This CDR3 spans 15 amino acids. Written as DNA, the CDR3 is TGTGCCAGCAGCCAAGCTGGGGGAACCAACTATGGCTACACCTTC. This translates into CASSQAGGTNYGYTF.

The chain recombines TRBV14 with TRBJ2-2; TRBD2 is a possible D gene (6 bases). The CDR3 contains 16 residues. The germline V and J ends were trimmed by 2 bases and 6 bases, with 16 bases remaining between them. Germline loops: CDR1 SGHDN, CDR2 FVKESK. For the CDR3, the DNA is TGTGCCAGCAGCCAATGGACGGGAGATGCGTCCGGGGAGCTGTTTTTT. The encoded protein is CASSQWTGDASGELFF.

This clonotype was seen a handful of times. This sequence joins TRBV27 and TRBJ2-5, with a tentative D call TRBD1 (5 bases). The CDR3 covers 14 residues. The ends were cut back, 0 bases at V and 4 bases at J, with 9 bases in the middle. Germline V gives CDR1 MNHEY, CDR2 SMNVEV (reference sequence). The CDR3 DNA sequence: TGTGCCAGCAGTTTATCAAGGGGATCAGAGACCCAGTACTTC. Translating it yields CASSLSRGSETQYF.